Below are 23 T cell receptor beta chains sequenced from a single sample in a study of T cell responses to AZD1222 COVID-19 vaccine. The assay was immunoSEQ multiplex PCR, and TCRdb's table has in-frame clones only and misses some. The top ten hold roughly a fifth of the sample, which has about 60,000 clones, about 85% seen once. Here the sequenced sample was peripheral blood, taken on day 0 of MenACWY control vaccination. The origin of the receptors is an adult in good health.

This clone has a single count. The gene calls are TRBV28 and TRBJ1-5; no definite D call. There are 12 residues in the CDR3. Germline CDR1 MDHEN, CDR2 SYDVKM. V was shortened by 1 base and J by 6 bases, with 4 bases between the two germline ends. CDR3 sequence reads: CASSLSGQPQHF. The DNA of the CDR3 is TGTGCCAGCAGTTTATCAGGTCAGCCCCAGCATTTT.

In DNA form, the CDR3 reads TGTGCCAGCAGCTGGGGGACAGGGGACTCCTACGAGCAGTACTTC. It encodes CASSWGTGDSYEQYF. The rearrangement links TRBV7-9 to TRBJ2-7; 10 bases agree with TRBD1. This CDR3 spans 15 amino acids. The germline V gene encodes CDR1 SEHNR and CDR2 FQNEAQ (reference sequence). Trimming took 4 bases from V and 0 from J; bases not matched to a gene: 3.

The rearrangement uses TRBV6-5 and TRBJ1-2, with D uncertain. The CDR3 loop spans 14 amino acids. Trimming removed 2 bases at V and 3 bases at J, with 10 bases between. Germline V CDR1 and CDR2: MNHEY, SVGAGI. CDR3 in DNA: TGTGCCAGCAGTTACCGCCTCCTCGACTATGGCTACACCTTC. This gives the protein CASSYRLLDYGYTF.

The chain is built from TRBV5-1 and TRBJ2-4; tentative D call: TRBD2 (6 bases). The CDR3 is 13 amino acids. V was clipped by 4 bases and J by 8 bases, with 13 bases between them. CDR1 and CDR2 (germline): SGHRS, YFSETQ. In DNA form, the CDR3 reads TGCGCCAGCAGCACGGCGCGGGGAGACATTCAGTACTTC. Translated: CASSTARGDIQYF.

V usage is TRBV2 and J usage is TRBJ2-3; 9 nucleotides line up with TRBD1. This CDR3 is 16 amino acids long. Looked up from germline, CDR1 is SNHLY and CDR2 is FYNNEI. V dropped 8 bases and J dropped 2; count of bases not matched to a gene: 11. CDR3 protein: CASDPRGQGPTDTQYF. The CDR3, as DNA: TGTGCCAGCGACCCCAGGGGACAGGGTCCCACAGATACGCAGTATTTT.

The J gene is TRBJ2-5, the V gene TRBV3-1 (or the pseudogene TRBV3-2), with TRBD1 matching over 7 bases. This CDR3 comprises 12 residues. Germline V lookup: CDR1 LGHDT, CDR2 YNNKEL (reference sequence). The V and J ends lost 4 bases and 9 bases, in that order; junction bases with no gene match: 5. CDR3 bases: TGTGCCAGCAGCCTCCCCCAGGGGGCCCAGTACTTC. Translating it yields CASSLPQGAQYF.

The chain links TRBV6-2 or TRBV6-3 to TRBJ2-2; 8 bases are a match to TRBD2. With V trimmed by 2 bases and J by 7 bases, 9 bases remained unmatched. CDR1 is MNHEY, CDR2 SVGEGT, per germline. The CDR3 spans 16 residues. CDR3 sequence: CASSYLAARGGGELFF. In nucleotides, the CDR3 is TGTGCCAGCAGTTACCTGGCCGCCCGGGGGGGCGGGGAGCTGTTTTTT.

The V gene is TRBV7-8, the J gene TRBJ1-4; 7 bases agree with TRBD1. The CDR3 totals 14 residues. Germline trimming cut 6 bases from V and 7 bases from J; bases unmatched to any gene: 8. Per germline, CDR1 SGHVS and CDR2 FQNEAQ. The CDR3 region has the DNA TGTGCCAGCAGGATTGAGGGGGCCGGTGAAAAACTGTTTTTT. Its translation: CASRIEGAGEKLFF.

This clone was counted a single time. V and J are TRBV5-1 and TRBJ1-1; 9 bases align to TRBD1. Germline CDR1 is SGHRS and CDR2 is YFSETQ. The CDR3 is 14 residues long. The V gene end was trimmed by 5 bases and the J gene end by 1 base; junction bases not matched to a gene: 3. The CDR3 protein is CASSSDRGNTEAFF. CDR3 DNA: TGCGCCAGCAGTTCGGACAGGGGGAACACTGAAGCTTTCTTT.

The V call is TRBV30, the J call TRBJ2-6; no clear D gene. This CDR3 spans 15 amino acids. CDR1 and CDR2 from the germline V gene are GTSNPN and SVGIG (reference sequence). V gave up 5 bases and J gave up 2 bases, with 13 bases separating them. CDR3: CAWADYRTGANVLTF. In DNA form, the CDR3 reads TGTGCCTGGGCAGATTATCGAACTGGGGCCAACGTCCTGACTTTC. The full variable domain, completed using reference TRBV30 and TRBJ2-6, is SQTIHQWPATLVQPVGSPLSLECTVEGTSNPNLYWYRQAAGRGLQLLFYSVGIGQISSEVPQNLSASRPQDRQFILSSKKLLLSDSGFYLCAWADYRTGANVLTFGAGSRLTVL.

The rearrangement joins TRBV5-4 to TRBJ2-7; D unresolved. CDR3 length: 14 amino acids. V was shortened by 4 bases and J by 2 bases, with 13 bases between the two germline ends. Germline V gives CDR1 SGHNT, CDR2 YYREEE (reference sequence). CDR3 sequence (DNA): TGTGCCAGCAGCACAAGCGAGACTCCCTACGAGCAGTACTTC. Translating it yields CASSTSETPYEQYF.

The chain carries TRBV27 and TRBJ2-7; 11 bases align to TRBD1. The V gene end was trimmed by 6 bases and the J gene end by 6 bases; junction bases not matched to a gene: 10. Germline values: CDR1 MNHEY, CDR2 SMNVEV (reference sequence). This CDR3 is built from 15 residues. CDR3 bases: TGTGCCAGCAGCGCGGTTGAGGACAGGGGGCTCGAGCAGTACTTC. This codes for CASSAVEDRGLEQYF.

The rearrangement joins TRBV2 to TRBJ1-2; 10 bases agree with TRBD1. The J segment lost 4 bases and the V segment lost 8 bases, leaving 10 bases of the junction unmatched. This CDR3 has 15 amino acids. The germline V gene encodes CDR1 SNHLY and CDR2 FYNNEI. The CDR3 coding sequence is TGTGCCAGCGGCCTTGGACAGGGGGAAAGCTATGGCTACACCTTC. Translated: CASGLGQGESYGYTF.

The chain joins TRBV20-1 to TRBJ2-6; D is unresolved. Germline CDR1 DFQATT, CDR2 SNEGSKA (reference sequence). The CDR3 covers 16 residues. V shed 3 bases and J shed 0 bases, with 12 bases lying between them. DNA of the CDR3: TGCAGTGCTAGTTCCCTTTCTAACTCTGGGGCCAACGTCCTGACTTTC. It translates to CSASSLSNSGANVLTF.

The chain is built from TRBV4-3 and TRBJ2-2; D gene ambiguous. This CDR3 is built from 16 residues. V lost 1 base, J lost 0 bases, and 9 bases lay in between. CDR1 is LGHNA and CDR2 is YSLEER in the germline V gene. The CDR3 here is CASSQAAETNTGELFF. CDR3 DNA sequence: TGCGCCAGCAGCCAAGCCGCGGAGACGAACACCGGGGAGCTGTTTTTT.

The chain joins TRBV27 to TRBJ2-5; the match to TRBD2 covers 7 bases. V gave up 1 base and J gave up 5 bases; unmatched junction bases: 4. The CDR3 spans 14 residues. Germline V lookup: CDR1 MNHEY, CDR2 SMNVEV (reference sequence). DNA of the CDR3: TGTGCCAGCAGTTTATTGGGGCGGGGGGAGACCCAGTACTTC. This sequence encodes CASSLLGRGETQYF.

This chain links TRBV15 with TRBJ2-1, with 7 bases that match TRBD1. Germline loops: CDR1 LNHNV, CDR2 YYDKDF (reference sequence). V was clipped by 0 bases and J by 5 bases; unmatched bases: 7. The CDR3 loop spans 16 amino acids. This chain's CDR3 is CATSRDGTDDNNEQFF. The CDR3 nucleotides read TGTGCCACCAGCAGAGATGGGACAGATGACAACAATGAGCAGTTCTTC.

The genes are TRBV29-1 and TRBJ1-3; no firm D call. The V end lost 5 bases, the J end lost 3 bases, and 8 bases lay between the germline ends. The CDR3 sequence is 12 residues long. CDR1 is SQVTM, CDR2 ANQGSEA, per germline. CDR3 DNA sequence: TGCAGCGTTAATGGCCTTGGAAACACCATATATTTT. Its translation is CSVNGLGNTIYF.

V usage is TRBV6-5 and J usage is TRBJ1-3; D possibly corresponds to TRBD1 (5 bases). Deletions cut 11 bases from V and 3 bases from J, with 14 bases between. The CDR3 is 13 residues long. Germline V gene lookup returns CDR1 MNHEY and CDR2 SVGAGI. The CDR3 nucleotides read TGTGCCTCCCGCAGGGAAGGTGGAAACACCATATATTTT. Protein sequence: CASRREGGNTIYF.

This rearrangement joins TRBV9 to TRBJ2-1; 7 nucleotides agree with TRBD2. Germline loops: CDR1 SGDLS, CDR2 YYNGEE. V dropped 0 bases and J dropped 3; count of bases not matched to a gene: 3. This CDR3 is 15 amino acids long. The CDR3 is CASSVEGGSYNEQFF. The CDR3 bases are TGTGCCAGCAGCGTAGAAGGCGGGAGCTACAATGAGCAGTTCTTC.

The chain links TRBV4-1 to TRBJ2-7, with TRBD1 identical over 8 bases. This CDR3 region has 16 residues. Germline-derived CDR1 and CDR2 are MGHRA and YSYEKL. Trimming cost V 0 bases and J 7 bases; bases outside gene matches: 11. The CDR3 sequence: CASSQDRGQVRFEQYF. The CDR3 nucleotides read TGCGCCAGCAGCCAAGATCGGGGACAGGTCCGTTTTGAGCAGTACTTC.

The rearrangement joins TRBV20-1 to TRBJ2-7, with no clear D. CDR1 is DFQATT, CDR2 SNEGSKA, per germline (reference sequence). The CDR3 spans 13 residues. Trimming removed 5 bases from V and 2 bases from J, with 13 bases in between. The CDR3 is CSAGDTSPYEQYF. For the CDR3, the DNA is TGCAGTGCTGGTGACACTTCCCCCTACGAGCAGTACTTC.

The rearrangement uses TRBV6-5 and TRBJ1-4; D might be TRBD1 (5 bases). Germline lookup yields CDR1 MNHEY and CDR2 SVGAGI. V lost 7 bases and J 2 bases, leaving 11 bases between the germline ends. The CDR3 has 14 amino acids. The CDR3, as DNA: TGTGCCAGCAACAACCGGGGGACTAATGAAAAACTGTTTTTT. It codes for CASNNRGTNEKLFF.